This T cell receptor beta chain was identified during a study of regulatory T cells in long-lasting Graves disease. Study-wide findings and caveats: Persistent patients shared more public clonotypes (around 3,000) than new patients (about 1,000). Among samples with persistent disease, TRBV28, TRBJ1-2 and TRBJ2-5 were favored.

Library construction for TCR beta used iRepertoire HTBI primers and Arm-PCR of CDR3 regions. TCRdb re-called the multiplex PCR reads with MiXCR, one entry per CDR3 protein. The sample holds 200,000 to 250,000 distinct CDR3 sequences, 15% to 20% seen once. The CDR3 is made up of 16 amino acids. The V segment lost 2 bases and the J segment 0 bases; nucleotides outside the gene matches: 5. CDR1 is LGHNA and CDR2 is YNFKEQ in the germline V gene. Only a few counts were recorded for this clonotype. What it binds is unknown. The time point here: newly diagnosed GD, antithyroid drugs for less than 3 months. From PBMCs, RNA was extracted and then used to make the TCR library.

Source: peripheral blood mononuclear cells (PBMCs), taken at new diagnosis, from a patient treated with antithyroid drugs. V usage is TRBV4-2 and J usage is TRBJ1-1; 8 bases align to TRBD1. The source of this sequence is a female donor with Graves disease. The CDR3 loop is CASSQLGQGMNTEAFF. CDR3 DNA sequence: TGTGCCAGCAGCCAACTCGGACAGGGCATGAACACTGAAGCTTTCTTT.